A single sample is the source of the 6 T cell receptor beta chains below, sequenced in a study of shared clonotypes between healthy human individuals. Some clones are missing from TCRdb's copy, which holds only in-frame ones; the method was immunoSEQ multiplex PCR. The data hold hundreds of thousands of clones, with approximately 95% observed a single time. Sequenced: naive CD4+ T cells sorted from blood. The subset: CD45RA+ positively selected. The receptors stem from a woman aged 25 to 39 in good health.

The chain recombines TRBV9 with TRBJ2-7; D may correspond to TRBD1 or TRBD2 (5 bases each). V was trimmed by 4 bases and J by 2 bases, leaving 16 bases between them. This CDR3 contains 15 residues. Looked up from germline, CDR1 is SGDLS and CDR2 is YYNGEE. This CDR3 is CASSRDLSATYEQYF. CDR3 sequence (DNA): TGTGCCAGCAGCCGGGACCTATCGGCAACCTACGAGCAGTACTTC.

The chain carries TRBV20-1 and TRBJ2-7; D gene ambiguous. The CDR3 contains 11 residues. Trimming took 3 bases from V and 6 from J, leaving 9 bases between them. Looked up from germline, CDR1 is DFQATT and CDR2 is SNEGSKA (reference sequence). CDR3 amino acids: CSARDRREQYF. The DNA of the CDR3 is TGCAGTGCTAGGGACCGGCGCGAGCAGTACTTC.

V and J are TRBV9 and TRBJ1-2, with a possible D match to TRBD1 (6 bases). Germline assignment: CDR1 SGDLS and CDR2 YYNGEE. CDR3 length equals 13 residues. Trimming stripped 4 bases from V and 4 bases from J, with 11 bases between. The CDR3 nucleotides are TGTGCCAGCAGCCTCGGGGGGCCCTATGGCTACACCTTC. This gives the protein CASSLGGPYGYTF.

This rearrangement joins TRBV18 to TRBJ1-2; perhaps TRBD1 as D (5 bases). Germline V CDR1 and CDR2: KGHSH, LQKENI. V was cut by 2 bases and J by 2 bases, with 12 bases left in between. CDR3 length: 15 residues. The CDR3 protein is CASSPGAGLNYGYTF. The CDR3 DNA is TGTGCCAGCTCACCAGGGGCAGGGCTCAACTATGGCTACACCTTC.

This clone was seen a few times. This chain connects TRBV29-1 to TRBJ2-6; D remains ambiguous. This CDR3 comprises 13 residues. The germline V and J ends were trimmed by 4 bases and 0 bases, with 4 bases remaining between them. Germline V gene data show CDR1 as SQVTM and CDR2 as ANQGSEA. DNA of the CDR3: TGCAGCGTTGGCAGCTCTGGGGCCAACGTCCTGACTTTC. Residues: CSVGSSGANVLTF.

The chain carries TRBV6-1 and TRBJ2-1; D ambiguous. Trimming cost V 8 bases and J 6 bases, with 14 bases left between them. Germline CDR1 MNHNS, CDR2 SASEGT. The CDR3 totals 13 residues. The CDR3 nucleotides read TGTGCCAGCGAAATGTCCGGTTTCAATGAGCAGTTCTTC. It encodes CASEMSGFNEQFF.